This paragraph reports one T cell receptor (beta chain). The sample is drawn from a study of blood T cell repertoires in COVID-19. Overall study: The study drew acute and convalescent COVID-19 samples from the United States, Italy and Spain.

The J segment lost 2 bases and the V segment lost 7 bases, leaving 4 bases of the junction unmatched. From germline, CDR1 is WSHSY and CDR2 SAAADI. The CDR3 is 13 amino acids. The method was immunoSEQ multiplex PCR; TCRdb's version includes in-frame clones alone and lacks a portion of them. The table lists 150,000 to 200,000 clones, about 89% of them singletons, with roughly 2.5% in the top ten. The sample taken for sequencing was peripheral blood. The rearrangement joins TRBV10-2 to TRBJ2-5; TRBD2 matches 7 bases. This TCR came from a man aged 40-55 years with active or convalescent COVID-19. CDR3 in amino acids: CASNVGGQETQYF. The CDR3 nucleotides are TGCGCCAGCAACGTCGGGGGGCAAGAGACCCAGTACTTC.